This T cell receptor beta chain was sequenced during a study of cytomegalovirus exposure and HLA in healthy donors (dated by TCRdb to about 2017). As for the study more broadly: An earlier analysis of several hundred of the donors reported 250 to 300 Gb of sequence data and roughly 100 million unique TCR beta sequences from 190 million or so T cells. About 310 gigabases of sequencing data and roughly 90 million unique TCR sequences were included in an early release covering 550 to 800 HLA-typed donors. Of the roughly 400 genotyped donors, roughly 80% fell in the genetic ancestry cluster associated with self-reported Caucasian donors. The aim of the study was to test whether cataloging public T cell receptors could identify signatures of past pathogen exposure. The study used immunosequencing to profile the T cell repertoires of under 700 subjects and linked those repertoires to cytomegalovirus serostatus. A separate validation cohort of roughly 130 different subjects was used in addition to the approximately 700-subject first cohort. High-throughput TCR immunosequencing, statistical association of individual TCRs with disease status, and machine learning were combined to predict cytomegalovirus infection status. In a later analysis, previously published TCR beta repertoires from about 640 donors were re-analyzed and high-resolution HLA genotyping was added so that TCR occurrence patterns could be studied. The later analysis used no new phenotypic data to find candidate immune exposures, relying instead on TCR beta sequences and their occurrence across donors. In an earlier analysis of 587 of the donors, high-throughput TCR beta sequencing was used to judge whether each TCR beta V gene segment behaved as functional or pseudogenic. Donor age, sex, ethnicity and CMV serostatus were collected together with the repertoire data. Genome-wide SNP genotypes for about three fifths of the roughly 670 donors were used in a later genetic analysis, which treated that subset as a discovery cohort. Every repertoire in the discovery cohort had been generated on one and the same sequencing platform. HLA typing covered class I and class II loci at four-digit resolution. Typing coverage varied by locus: about 629-630 donors for A, B, C, DRB1 and DQB1; more than 500 for DQA1; about 600 for DPA1; under 490 for DPB1. Roughly five DR-DQ haplotypes were handled as single units for association and clustering, since linkage in the cohort was strong. On average, approximately 250,000 unique TCR beta nucleotide sequences were sequenced per donor among 350 to 400 genotyped donors of the cohort, with roughly 19% of those sequences being non-productive. Findings and caveats that apply to the study as a whole: In vitro tests confirmed that a few of the cytomegalovirus-associated TCR beta chains recognize cytomegalovirus antigens. Linkage disequilibrium might explain the correlated functional status among segregating V segments, but an unknown experimental factor could not be ruled out. Some IMGT-functional V segments, including TRBV6-2 and TRBV6-3, could not be distinguished by the 87-base-pair reads and were therefore excluded. In a later analysis, about 17,000 TCR beta sequences were associated with specific HLA alleles at a false discovery rate of 0.05. According to a later analysis, TCR association rates differed among HLA loci, with DRB1 alleles showing the most associated TCRs and HLA-C alleles showing the fewest. When HLA alleles, especially DR and DQ, strongly co-occurred, attributing TCR associations to individual alleles was difficult. Cytomegalovirus status was reported to be diagnosed by the classifier with high specificity and sensitivity in both the original and validation cohorts. In a later analysis, HLA-associated TCR beta chains showed more clonal expansion and lower generation probabilities than non-associated chains that were equally common. According to the authors, the approach could potentially be generalized to other disease states and immunological phenotypes. According to a later analysis, most CMV-associated TCR beta chains appeared to be HLA-restricted, and the HLA associations seemed to be driven largely by CMV exposure. The study gave a list of about 170 TCR beta chains associated with cytomegalovirus. A group of highly shared sequence variants was considered likely to be a technical artifact of the sequencing pipeline. Broadly in line with IMGT annotations, most TCR beta V segments showed up in productive rearrangements about 87% or about 30% of the time in an earlier analysis of around 550 of the donors. According to a later genetic analysis, donors in an Asian-associated ancestry cluster had fewer N-insertions in productive TCRs than the roughly 660-donor mean. The presence/absence analyses assumed that sequencing depth was roughly uniform across donors, and that assumption may not be true. The cohort was sequenced for TCR beta chains only, and without alpha or paired-chain data the features that could be detected were limited. An association between a missense DCLRE1C variant and V-gene and J-gene trimming of TCR beta chains was found in a later genetic analysis and replicated in an independent cohort. A later analysis reported that several top co-occurrence clusters appeared linked to parvovirus B19, influenza, CMV and Epstein-Barr virus. The only immune exposure information available for the cohort was CMV serostatus. While some public TCRs were present in many individuals, most TCR sequences turned up only very rarely across donors. A further reported finding was that TCR beta sequences accurately predicted the HLA-A and HLA-B alleles for most subjects in the first cohort. Because HLA typing was missing for some donors at each locus, association tests included only the typed subset. Because counts were too low, 15 or so rarely observed V segments, including chromosome 9 orphons, were excluded from the earlier analysis of 587 of the donors.

V is clipped by 4 bases and J by 9 bases, and the sequence between their germline boundaries is 16 bases long. The CDR3, from cysteine to phenylalanine, totals 14 residues. The entry retains the CDR3 DNA only, 42 bases that are in frame from base 1. For CDR1 and CDR2, the germline V gene (reference sequence) lists SEHNR and FQNEAQ. Receptor amplification or capture employed the immunoSEQ multiplex PCR assay. The multiplex PCR relied on a mix of 60 forward primers for TCR Vbeta segments and 13 reverse primers for TCR Jbeta segments. A multiplex PCR assay on genomic DNA amplified the CDR3 region of rearranged TCR beta genes. The amplified TCR beta libraries were sequenced on the Illumina HiSeq System as 87-base-pair reads. As for how the authors treated the data: In a later analysis, around 80 million unique TCR beta chains were counted across the 690 or so repertoires, and around 10 million of these chains were shared by at least two donors. Raw reads were error-corrected and collapsed into unique sequences with a nearest-neighbor algorithm that merged closely related sequences to remove PCR and sequencing errors. To assign V, D and J gene segments, CDR3 sequences were aligned to IMGT reference sequences. For a sequence to be retained, a match of at least six nucleotides to both a V gene segment and a J gene segment was required. A rearrangement counted as productive if the CDR3 had no stop codons and remained in frame with V and J, and every other rearrangement counted as non-productive. Following IMGT convention, CDR3 was defined as the stretch from the second conserved V-encoded cysteine to the conserved J-encoded phenylalanine. The earlier analysis of about 620 of the donors excluded sequences that lacked an unambiguous match to a single V gene segment. In an earlier analysis of several hundred of the donors, V segments were called functional above 56.7% productive rearrangements and were called segregating when the between-donor standard deviation exceeded 5%. To diagnose cytomegalovirus status from the catalog of TCR beta chain sequences, a statistical classification framework was built. In a later analysis, TCR nucleotide sequences were compared against IMGT/GENE-DB human TR gene sequences so that V and J genes could be assigned. The TCRdist pipeline was used in a later analysis to assign CDR3 sequences and most-parsimonious VDJ recombination scenarios. In a later analysis, every TCR beta chain was defined by the combination of its CDR3 amino acid sequence and its V-gene family, and reads without a unique V-gene family were dropped. To address suspected cross-contamination and a sequencing artifact, a later analysis removed over 500 highly shared, low-generation-probability nucleotide sequences. A later analysis calculated a clonal expansion index for each public chain from normalized within-repertoire ranks of inferred template counts. A later analysis computed generation probabilities with a VDJ recombination model fitted to out-of-frame rearrangements, and checked the results against IGoR. In a later analysis, hypergeometric tests were used to score TCR-TCR, TCR-HLA and TCR-CMV co-occurrence, with a repertoire-size bias correction applied to TCR pairs. False discovery rates were estimated in a later analysis by permuting HLA or CMV assignments 20 times. In a later analysis, co-occurring TCRs were grouped with DBSCAN, and TCRdist sequence similarity was added when clustering was performed within HLA-allele-positive subsets. For co-occurrence clustering, repertoires with fewer than 30,000 or more than 120,000 public chains were excluded, along with a handful of repertoires with anomalous nucleotide sharing. TCRdb retrieved this table from immuneACCESS and kept in-frame rearrangements only. Not all clones are present; in checked studies, unresolved V genes account for under half, and no reason is known for the remainder. V and J calls and clone size come straight from that table; D and trimming were deduced from the DNA. The sample includes about 130,000 clones, with 80% observed a single time. The ten top clones hold 4% of the sample.

This clone was recorded once. It lacks a known antigen. Base qualities are not recorded, but no much larger clone differs from it by a single base. In total, just over 650 healthy bone marrow donors made up the cohort. At the time of sampling, all cohort members were nominally healthy, though unrecorded immune exposures were likely present. The donor tested CMV seronegative, placing the donor among the roughly 340 seronegative members of the cohort. A peripheral blood sample was collected from each donor, and TCR beta sequencing was performed on peripheral blood mononuclear cells. Genomic DNA extraction from the blood cell samples was performed with the Qiagen DNeasy Blood Extraction Kit.

This sequence originates from a woman between 40 and 55 years old in good health and CMV-seronegative. The sample consisted of PBMCs. The chain links TRBV7-9 with TRBJ1-5; matching of 5 bases hints at TRBD1 as the D gene. This receptor has the CDR3 CASSSSQVGVPQHF. Read as DNA, the sequence is TGTGCCAGCAGCTCGTCACAGGTCGGAGTGCCCCAGCATTTT.